These 15 T cell receptor beta chains originate from one sample sequenced in a study of cytomegalovirus exposure and HLA in healthy donors. Sequencing used immunoSEQ multiplex PCR; TCRdb keeps in-frame clones, though not all of them. The sample lists about 150,000 clones, 94% occurring once. The sequenced sample consisted of PBMCs. The origin of the receptors is a young man in good health and CMV-seropositive.

In its sample, this clone was seen a few times. The chain combines TRBV4-2 with TRBJ2-7; 9 bases fit TRBD2. V shed 4 bases and J 2 bases; nucleotides not matched to a gene: 9. Germline V gives CDR1 LGHNA, CDR2 YNFKEQ. CDR3 size: 16 residues. In nucleotides, the CDR3 is TGTGCCAGCAGCCCAAGGTTAGCGGGAGTCACCTACGAGCAGTACTTC. Residues: CASSPRLAGVTYEQYF.

The DNA of the CDR3 is TGTGCCAGCAGCCTGGGGGGAGCGGAGAATGAGCAGTTCTTC. Protein: CASSLGGAENEQFF. The V gene is TRBV4-2, the J gene TRBJ2-1; weak D call: TRBD2 (6 bases). Germline values: CDR1 LGHNA, CDR2 YNFKEQ. CDR3 length: 14 amino acids. Deletions cut 4 bases from V and 7 bases from J, with 14 bases between.

The gene calls are TRBV6-1 and TRBJ1-5, with D perhaps TRBD1 (5 bases). The CDR3 extends over 13 amino acids. V dropped 7 bases and J dropped 3 bases, with 10 bases sitting between them. Germline V gene sequence: CDR1 MNHNS, CDR2 SASEGT. In nucleotides, the CDR3 is TGTGCCAGCAAAAGGGGTAACAATCAGCCCCAGCATTTT. Translating gives CASKRGNNQPQHF.

This chain uses TRBV5-4 with TRBJ2-2, with D tentatively TRBD1 (5 bases). Trimming stripped 1 base from V and 5 bases from J, with 15 bases between. Germline CDR1 reads SGHNT; CDR2 reads YYREEE (reference sequence). The CDR3 has 16 amino acids. CDR3 sequence reads: CASSLYGALTTGELFF. DNA of the CDR3: TGTGCCAGCAGCTTGTATGGGGCCTTAACGACCGGGGAGCTGTTTTTT.

The chain employs TRBV28 and TRBJ1-1; TRBD1 agrees at 9 bases. Unmatched junction bases numbered 4, after V lost 0 bases and J lost 5 bases. This CDR3 is 15 amino acids long. Germline assignment: CDR1 MDHEN and CDR2 SYDVKM. CDR3 sequence reads: CASSLWGQGGTEAFF. CDR3 sequence (DNA): TGTGCCAGCAGTTTATGGGGACAGGGAGGGACTGAAGCTTTCTTT.

This rearrangement joins TRBV7-9 to TRBJ2-3; 8 nucleotides agree with TRBD2. The CDR3 covers 15 residues. Germline V gene lookup returns CDR1 SEHNR and CDR2 FQNEAQ (reference sequence). V gave up 5 bases and J gave up 1 base; unmatched junction bases: 5. The chain's CDR3 is CASSRAGEGTDTQYF. The DNA of the CDR3 is TGTGCCAGCAGCCGAGCGGGAGAGGGCACAGATACGCAGTATTTT.

The J gene is TRBJ2-7, the V gene TRBV28, with 10 bases lining up with TRBD1. Germline V gene sequence: CDR1 MDHEN, CDR2 SYDVKM. CDR3 length: 16 amino acids. V lost 4 bases to trimming and J lost 9 bases; unmatched junction nucleotides: 15. CDR3 bases: TGTGCCAGCAGTTACCCGGGGACAGGGGCCCCATACCGGCAGTACTTC. Protein: CASSYPGTGAPYRQYF.

The rearrangement links TRBV5-4 to TRBJ2-3, with 9 bases matching TRBD1. Germline V CDR1 and CDR2: SGHNT, YYREEE (reference sequence). The CDR3 extends over 16 amino acids. The V segment lost 1 base and the J segment 1 base; nucleotides outside the gene matches: 4. The CDR3: CASSLRDRAGTDTQYF. CDR3 DNA: TGTGCCAGCAGCTTGAGGGACAGGGCGGGCACAGATACGCAGTATTTT.

V usage is TRBV27 and J usage is TRBJ1-3; 8 positions match TRBD1. From germline, CDR1 is MNHEY and CDR2 SMNVEV (reference sequence). This CDR3 has 18 residues. Losses at the gene ends were 2 bases for V and 12 bases for J; bases not matched to a gene: 21. CDR3 residues: CASSLKVADRDLTSGIYF. The CDR3 coding sequence is TGTGCCAGCAGTTTAAAAGTCGCGGACAGGGATCTTACCTCGGGCATATATTTT.

This clone appeared once. J is TRBJ2-3 and V is TRBV19, with 9 bases lining up with TRBD2. Trimming removed 6 bases from V and 1 base from J; junction bases left unmatched: 11. The length of the CDR3 is 17 residues. CDR1 and CDR2 (germline): LNHDA, SQIVND (reference sequence). CDR3 protein: CASSGRTSVFGTDTQYF. CDR3 nucleotide sequence: TGTGCCAGTAGCGGAAGGACTAGCGTTTTTGGCACAGATACGCAGTATTTT.

This chain uses TRBV7-9 with TRBJ1-5; TRBD1 agrees at 7 bases. Trimming cost V 5 bases and J 5 bases; bases outside gene matches: 6. CDR1 is SEHNR and CDR2 is FQNEAQ in the germline V gene (reference sequence). The length of the CDR3 is 14 residues. Here the CDR3 reads CASSRDSGDQPQHF. The DNA for the CDR3 is TGTGCCAGCAGCCGGGACAGCGGTGATCAGCCCCAGCATTTT.

This clone was picked up a small number of times. The V and J genes are TRBV28 and TRBJ1-6; D is ambiguous. Germline CDR1 MDHEN, CDR2 SYDVKM. The V and J ends lost 1 base and 11 bases respectively, with 9 bases between them. The CDR3 runs 13 residues. The DNA of the CDR3 is TGTGCCAGCAGTTTATATGGCATTACACCCCTCCACTTT. The encoded protein is CASSLYGITPLHF.

The rearrangement joins TRBV16 to TRBJ1-4; D remains unclear. This CDR3 spans 12 amino acids. Trimming left V 3 bases short and J 5 bases short, with 4 bases between. Germline V CDR1 and CDR2: KGHSY, FQNENV. The CDR3 here is CASSHINEKLFF. DNA of the CDR3: TGTGCCAGCAGCCATATCAATGAAAAACTGTTTTTT. The full variable domain, with the rest looked up from reference TRBV16 and TRBJ1-4, is GEEVAQTPKHLVRGEGQKAKLYCAPIKGHSYVFWYQQVLKNEFKFLISFQNENVFDETGMPKERFSAKCLPNSPCSLEIQATKLEDSAVYFCASSHINEKLFFGSGTQLSVL.

This clone has only one observation. The genes are TRBV7-3 and TRBJ2-3; 7 bases line up with TRBD1. The CDR3 totals 13 residues. The ends lost 5 bases at V and 4 bases at J; junction bases unmatched: 3. Germline CDR1 and CDR2: SGHTA and FQGTGA. The CDR3 coding sequence is TGTGCCAGCAGCGCACAGGGGTCAGATACGCAGTATTTT. This gives the protein CASSAQGSDTQYF.

The chain is built from TRBV4-2 and TRBJ2-3; TRBD2 is a possible D gene (6 bases). The germline CDR1 and CDR2 sequences are LGHNA and YNFKEQ. The CDR3 extends over 14 amino acids. Trimming pared 4 bases from V and 5 bases from J, leaving 13 bases between. Written as DNA, the CDR3 is TGTGCCAGCAGCCCTTCGGGGCGGGGAGATACGCAGTATTTT. Encoded protein: CASSPSGRGDTQYF.